This T cell receptor (beta chain) is drawn from a study of T cell responses to AZD1222 COVID-19 vaccine. Study-wide points: It was only after the peak T cell response that any repertoires were sampled. Only 5 or 6 AZD1222 recipients were seropositive at baseline. The donor group comprised mostly white British people and more females; the analysis possibly underestimated clonal diversity.

The CDR3 covers 12 residues. CDR1 is LGHDT and CDR2 is YNNKEL in the germline V gene (reference sequence). Unmatched junction bases numbered 5, after V lost 2 bases and J lost 12 bases. On this clone itself: Its matching antigen is unknown.

Profiled with immunoSEQ multiplex PCR; TCRdb holds only in-frame clones, not every one. The sample has some 120,000 clones; roughly 91% are singletons. The sequences come from peripheral blood, collected on day 0 of MenACWY control vaccination. The clonotype originates from an adult in good health. The chain uses TRBV3-1 (or the pseudogene TRBV3-2) and TRBJ1-1; 8 nucleotides agree with TRBD1. The CDR3 sequence is CASSQTGQGPFF. For the CDR3, the DNA is TGTGCCAGCAGCCAAACAGGACAGGGTCCTTTCTTT.